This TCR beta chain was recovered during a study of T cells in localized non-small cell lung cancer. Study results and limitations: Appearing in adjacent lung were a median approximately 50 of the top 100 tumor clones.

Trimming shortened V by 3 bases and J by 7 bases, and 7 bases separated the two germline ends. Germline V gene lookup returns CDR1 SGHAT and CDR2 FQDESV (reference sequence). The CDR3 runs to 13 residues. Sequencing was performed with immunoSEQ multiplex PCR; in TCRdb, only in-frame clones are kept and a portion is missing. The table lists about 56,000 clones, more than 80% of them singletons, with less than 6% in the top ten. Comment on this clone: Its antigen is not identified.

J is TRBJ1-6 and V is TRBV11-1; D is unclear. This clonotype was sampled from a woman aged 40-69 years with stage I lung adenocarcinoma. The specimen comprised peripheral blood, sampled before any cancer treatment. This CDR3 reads CASSLSQNSPLHF. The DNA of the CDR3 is TGTGCCAGCAGCTTGAGCCAGAATTCACCCCTCCACTTT.